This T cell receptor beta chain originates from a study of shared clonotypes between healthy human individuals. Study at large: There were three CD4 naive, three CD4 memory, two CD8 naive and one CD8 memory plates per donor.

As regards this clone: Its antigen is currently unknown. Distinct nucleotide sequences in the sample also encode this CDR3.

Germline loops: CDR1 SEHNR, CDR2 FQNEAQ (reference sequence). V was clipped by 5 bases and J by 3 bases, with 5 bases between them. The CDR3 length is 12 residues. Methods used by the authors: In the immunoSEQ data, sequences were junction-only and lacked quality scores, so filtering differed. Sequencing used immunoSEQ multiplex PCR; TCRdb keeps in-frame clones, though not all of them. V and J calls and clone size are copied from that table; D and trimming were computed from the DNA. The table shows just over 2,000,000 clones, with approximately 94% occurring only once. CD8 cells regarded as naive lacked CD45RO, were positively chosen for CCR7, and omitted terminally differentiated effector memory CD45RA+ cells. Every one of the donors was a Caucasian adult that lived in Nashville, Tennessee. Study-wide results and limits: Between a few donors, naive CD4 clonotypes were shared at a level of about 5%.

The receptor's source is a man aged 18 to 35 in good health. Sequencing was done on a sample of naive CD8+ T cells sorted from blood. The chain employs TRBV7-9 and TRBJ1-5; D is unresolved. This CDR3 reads CASSLDNQPQHF. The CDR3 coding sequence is TGTGCCAGCAGCCTCGACAATCAGCCCCAGCATTTT.